This TCR beta chain is from a study of T cell responses to AZD1222 COVID-19 vaccine. CDR1 MGHRA and CDR2 YSYEKL come from the germline V gene. The germline V and J ends were trimmed by 8 bases and 7 bases, with 14 bases remaining between them. The CDR3 totals 13 residues. Libraries were prepared by immunoSEQ multiplex PCR; TCRdb keeps only in-frame clonotypes and omits some of them. The table records approximately 180,000 clones, almost 95% of them present only once. The specimen comprised peripheral blood, sampled on day 0 of AZD1222 vaccination. The V and J genes are TRBV4-1 and TRBJ1-4, with a possible D match to TRBD1 (5 bases). This sequence was found in an adult in good health. DNA for the CDR3: TGCGCCAGCTCCGACAGAGCCGGTGAAAAACTGTTTTTT. Encoded protein: CASSDRAGEKLFF.